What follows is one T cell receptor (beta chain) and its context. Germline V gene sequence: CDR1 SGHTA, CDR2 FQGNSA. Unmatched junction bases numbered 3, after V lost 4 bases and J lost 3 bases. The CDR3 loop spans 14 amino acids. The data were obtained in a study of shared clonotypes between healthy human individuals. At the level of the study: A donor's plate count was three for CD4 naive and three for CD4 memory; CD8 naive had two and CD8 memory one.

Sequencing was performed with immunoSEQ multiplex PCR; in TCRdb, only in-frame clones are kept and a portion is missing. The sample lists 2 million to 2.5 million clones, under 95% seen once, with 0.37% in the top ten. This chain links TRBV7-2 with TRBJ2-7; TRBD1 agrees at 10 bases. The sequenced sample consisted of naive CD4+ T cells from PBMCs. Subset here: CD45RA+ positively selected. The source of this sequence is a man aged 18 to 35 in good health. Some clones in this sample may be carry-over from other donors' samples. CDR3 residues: CASSSWDRGYEQYF. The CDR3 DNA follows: TGTGCCAGCAGCTCATGGGACAGGGGCTACGAGCAGTACTTC.